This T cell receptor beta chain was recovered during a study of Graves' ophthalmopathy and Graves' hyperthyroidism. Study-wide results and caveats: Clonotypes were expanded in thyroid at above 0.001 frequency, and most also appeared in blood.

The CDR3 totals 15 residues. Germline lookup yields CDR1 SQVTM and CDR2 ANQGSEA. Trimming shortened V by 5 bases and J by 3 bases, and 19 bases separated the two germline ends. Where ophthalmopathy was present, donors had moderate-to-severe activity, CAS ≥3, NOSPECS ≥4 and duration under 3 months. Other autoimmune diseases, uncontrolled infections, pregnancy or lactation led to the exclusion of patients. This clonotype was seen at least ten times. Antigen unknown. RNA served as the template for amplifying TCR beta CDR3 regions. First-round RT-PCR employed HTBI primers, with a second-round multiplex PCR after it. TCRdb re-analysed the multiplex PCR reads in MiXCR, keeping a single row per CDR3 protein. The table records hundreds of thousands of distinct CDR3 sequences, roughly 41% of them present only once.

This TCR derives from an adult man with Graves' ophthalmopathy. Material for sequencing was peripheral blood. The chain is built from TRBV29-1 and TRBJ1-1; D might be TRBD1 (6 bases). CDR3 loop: CSVHDWTAAYTEAFF. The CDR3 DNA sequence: TGCAGCGTTCACGATTGGACAGCTGCCTACACTGAAGCTTTCTTT.